The 3 T cell receptor beta chains listed next were all sequenced from one sample in a study of blood T cell repertoires in COVID-19 (dated by TCRdb to the early 2020s). The method behind the library was the immunoSEQ multiplex PCR assay. The table was pulled from immuneACCESS by TCRdb, which kept in-frame rearrangements only. Such tables lose some clones; where checked, under half of the loss comes from unresolved V genes, and the rest has no known cause. The sample yields approximately 220,000 clones; approximately 84% were counted once. Around 3% of the sample belongs to the ten largest clones. Input material: peripheral blood. The receptors here all came from a man in his fifties who had recovered from COVID-19.

V gene TRBV6-5 combines with J gene TRBJ1-4; the match to TRBD1 covers 7 bases. J was trimmed by 8 bases and V by 6 bases; bases with no gene match: 12. From germline, CDR1 is MNHEY and CDR2 SVGAGI. CDR3 length: 15 amino acids. The CDR3 DNA follows: TGTGCCAGCAGACCTAATGACAGGGTAGGAGAAAAACTGTTTTTT. Its translation is CASRPNDRVGEKLFF.

The chain uses TRBV28 and TRBJ1-5, with a tentative D call TRBD1 (5 bases). Deletions cut 6 bases from V and 7 bases from J, with 10 bases between. The germline CDR1 and CDR2 sequences are MDHEN and SYDVKM. This CDR3 is 12 amino acids long. CDR3 nucleotide sequence: TGTGCCAGCAGCTCAGGGTTGCAGCCCCAGCATTTT. Translation gives CASSSGLQPQHF.

The chain's CDR3 is CASSVVGAGATYEQYF. The CDR3 DNA is TGTGCCAGCAGCGTCGTGGGGGCAGGAGCCACCTACGAGCAGTACTTC. This chain uses TRBV11-3 with TRBJ2-7; maybe TRBD1 (6 bases). The V end was cut by 5 bases, the J end by 2 bases, with 19 bases between. The CDR3 totals 16 residues. The germline V gene encodes CDR1 SGHNT and CDR2 YENEEA.